These 27 T cell receptor beta chains share one sample of origin, sequenced in a study of Ad26.COV2.S vaccination and SARS-CoV-2 variants. This sample's treatment: roughly 20 received Ad26.COV2.S at low or high dose, single or two shots; a few received placebo; per-sample allocation not given. Sampling was performed 63 days after the first vaccine or placebo injection. TCRdb keeps only in-frame clones here, not all; method: immunoSEQ multiplex PCR. Among some 480,000 clones listed, around 88% were seen once. This specimen was peripheral blood, taken in a trial of Ad26.COV2.S vaccine versus placebo. These TCRs come from a person between 18 and 59 years old who received the Ad26.COV2.S COVID-19 vaccine or a placebo.

The chain joins TRBV18 to TRBJ2-7, with TRBD2 matching 10 bases. The CDR3 spans 16 residues. Germline V CDR1 and CDR2: KGHSH, LQKENI. V lost 6 bases and J lost 2; bases outside the gene matches: 10. CDR3 amino acids: CASSPPEGLATYEQYF. The DNA of the CDR3 is TGTGCCAGCTCGCCCCCGGAGGGACTAGCGACCTACGAGCAGTACTTC.

The chain links TRBV6-5 to TRBJ2-7; D gene ambiguous. The V end lost 6 bases, the J end lost 5 bases, and 8 bases lay between the germline ends. CDR1 is MNHEY, CDR2 SVGAGI, per germline. This CDR3 is 11 amino acids long. In DNA, the CDR3 is TGTGCCAGCAGCCCCTACCACGAGCAGTACTTC. Protein product: CASSPYHEQYF.

The chain is built from TRBV29-1 and TRBJ2-5; weak D call: TRBD2 (5 bases). This CDR3 region has 12 residues. Trimming pared 5 bases from V and 5 bases from J, leaving 12 bases between. Germline CDR1 and CDR2: SQVTM and ANQGSEA. The CDR3 DNA sequence: TGCAGCGTTTTCGGTAGCGTCGAGACCCAGTACTTC. Protein: CSVFGSVETQYF.

The chain recombines TRBV11-2 with TRBJ2-7; D is ambiguous. V shed 2 bases and J shed 0 bases, with 8 bases lying between them. The CDR3 extends over 14 amino acids. Germline CDR1 SGHAT, CDR2 FQNNGV. The CDR3 DNA follows: TGTGCCAGCAGCTTATCCACTCCCTCCTACGAGCAGTACTTC. Translation gives CASSLSTPSYEQYF.

J is TRBJ2-4 and V is TRBV15; D unclear. Between the trimmed V and J ends, which lost 0 bases and 9 bases, there was a span of 15 bases. This CDR3 is 15 amino acids long. CDR1 and CDR2 from the germline V gene are LNHNV and YYDKDF (reference sequence). CDR3 sequence reads: CATSRDPAGLGIQYF. The CDR3 region has the DNA TGTGCCACCAGCAGAGATCCAGCCGGTCTGGGCATTCAGTACTTC. Drawing the rest from reference TRBV15 and TRBJ2-4, the complete variable domain is DAMVIQNPRYQVTQFGKPVTLSCSQTLNHNVMYWYQQKSSQAPKLLFHYYDKDFNNEADTPDNFQSRRPNTSFCFLDIRSPGLGDTAMYLCATSRDPAGLGIQYFGAGTRLSVL.

The chain joins TRBV5-1 to TRBJ2-5; 9 positions agree with TRBD2. CDR1 SGHRS and CDR2 YFSETQ come from the germline V gene. J gave up 5 bases and V 2 bases, and 7 bases lay outside the gene matches. CDR3 length equals 15 residues. The CDR3 here is CASSLAGGGGETQYF. The CDR3 DNA reads TGCGCCAGCAGCTTAGCGGGAGGAGGGGGTGAGACCCAGTACTTC.

The chain couples TRBV6-2 or TRBV6-3 to TRBJ2-5; tentative D call: TRBD1 (6 bases). The CDR3 contains 16 residues. V dropped 2 bases and J dropped 4 bases, with 17 bases sitting between them. The germline CDR1 and CDR2 sequences are MNHEY and SVGEGT. CDR3 sequence (DNA): TGTGCCAGCAGTTACCGCCCTACAGGGCCGGGAGAGACCCAGTACTTC. Its protein is CASSYRPTGPGETQYF.

V is TRBV6-2 or TRBV6-3 and J is TRBJ1-6; D ambiguous. The CDR3 totals 13 residues. The V gene lost 3 bases and the J gene lost 10 bases, with 10 bases spanning the gap. Looked up from germline, CDR1 is MNHEY and CDR2 is SVGEGT. CDR3 region: CASSYTGDSPLHF. The CDR3 DNA is TGTGCCAGCAGTTATACGGGTGACTCACCCCTCCACTTT.

In its sample, this clone was seen once. The V call is TRBV2, the J call TRBJ2-3; 11 bases line up with TRBD2. CDR3 length equals 16 residues. V dropped 7 bases and J dropped 3; count of bases not matched to a gene: 9. Germline CDR1 SNHLY, CDR2 FYNNEI. CDR3 DNA: TGTGCCAGCATACCGCTAGCGGGAGGCGTTACAGATACGCAGTATTTT. This encodes CASIPLAGGVTDTQYF. Filled out from reference TRBV2 and TRBJ2-3, the complete variable domain reads EPEVTQTPSHQVTQMGQEVILRCVPISNHLYFYWYRQILGQKVEFLVSFYNNEISEKSEIFDDQFSVERPDGSNFTLKIRSTKLEDSAMYFCASIPLAGGVTDTQYFGPGTRLTVL.

The chain combines TRBV9 with TRBJ2-3, with a tentative D call TRBD2 (6 bases). The germline V and J ends were trimmed by 3 bases and 0 bases, with 14 bases remaining between them. The CDR3 totals 16 residues. Per germline, CDR1 SGDLS and CDR2 YYNGEE. The CDR3 DNA reads TGTGCCAGCAGCGCACCTGGGAGGACGAGCACAGATACGCAGTATTTT. It yields the protein CASSAPGRTSTDTQYF.

Only a few counts were recorded for this clone. The rearrangement joins TRBV30 to TRBJ1-4; the D is unclear. This CDR3 has 14 residues. Germline CDR1 GTSNPN, CDR2 SVGIG (reference sequence). The V gene lost 2 bases and the J gene lost 0 bases, with 7 bases spanning the gap. CDR3: CAWSPTSTNEKLFF. The CDR3 nucleotides read TGTGCCTGGAGTCCGACCTCAACTAATGAAAAACTGTTTTTT.

V and J are TRBV4-3 and TRBJ2-3, with D possibly being TRBD2 (6 bases). Trimming took 1 base from V and 3 from J, leaving 11 bases between them. Per the germline V gene, CDR1 is LGHNA and CDR2 is YSLEER. This CDR3 contains 15 residues. CDR3 nucleotide sequence: TGCGCCAGCAGCCAAGGGGACGGGAGAACAGATACGCAGTATTTT. Translation: CASSQGDGRTDTQYF.

This rearrangement joins TRBV6-2 or TRBV6-3 to TRBJ2-5; D remains ambiguous. CDR1 and CDR2 (germline): MNHEY, SVGEGT. The CDR3 spans 15 residues. Trimming took 2 bases from V and 4 from J, leaving 14 bases between them. As DNA, the CDR3 is TGTGCCAGCAGTTACGAGGATCAAATAATAGAGACCCAGTACTTC. It yields the protein CASSYEDQIIETQYF.

The chain links TRBV6-1 to TRBJ2-7; 9 nucleotides align to TRBD2. V shed 3 bases and J 1 base; nucleotides not matched to a gene: 1. This CDR3 is 14 amino acids long. Germline loops: CDR1 MNHNS, CDR2 SASEGT. The CDR3 loop is CASSDSGSSYEQYF. The CDR3 bases are TGTGCCAGCAGTGATAGCGGGAGTTCCTACGAGCAGTACTTC.

The rearrangement joins TRBV11-2 to TRBJ2-5; 13 bases match TRBD2. The trim removed 3 bases at V and 5 bases at J, leaving 3 bases unmatched. CDR1 is SGHAT and CDR2 is FQNNGV in the germline V gene. The CDR3 consists of 15 residues. The CDR3 spells CASSLGLAGSETQYF. DNA for the CDR3: TGTGCCAGCAGCTTGGGACTAGCGGGAAGTGAGACCCAGTACTTC.

This clone came up once. V is TRBV28 and J is TRBJ2-5; TRBD2 is a possible D gene (5 bases). CDR1 is MDHEN and CDR2 is SYDVKM in the germline V gene. Deletions cut 10 bases from V and 5 bases from J, with 20 bases between. This CDR3 contains 14 residues. The CDR3 protein is CATRGPAGWETQYF. CDR3 nucleotide sequence: TGTGCCACCCGAGGGCCCGCGGGTTGGGAGACCCAGTACTTC. The complete variable domain, with remaining parts taken from reference TRBV28 and TRBJ2-5, reads DVKVTQSSRYLVKRTGEKVFLECVQDMDHENMFWYRQDPGLGLRLIYFSYDVKMKEKGDIPEGYSVSREKKERFSLILESASTNQTSMYLCATRGPAGWETQYFGPGTRLLVL.

The chain recombines TRBV6-5 with TRBJ1-1; perhaps TRBD1 as D (5 bases). This CDR3 is 12 amino acids long. V was pared by 8 bases and J by 3 bases, with 10 bases between. Germline values: CDR1 MNHEY, CDR2 SVGAGI. The CDR3 nucleotides read TGTGCCAGCTCACGGGGGTACACTGAAGCTTTCTTT. This translates into CASSRGYTEAFF.

The chain joins TRBV27 to TRBJ1-1; possibly TRBD1 for D (6 bases). CDR1 and CDR2 from the germline V gene are MNHEY and SMNVEV (reference sequence). V lost 3 bases and J 0 bases, leaving 14 bases between the germline ends. CDR3 size: 16 residues. The CDR3 loop is CASSFSGTPLNTEAFF. The CDR3 DNA sequence: TGTGCCAGCAGTTTCTCCGGGACACCTCTGAACACTGAAGCTTTCTTT.

The CDR3 sequence: CASSASLPGTGGPLGYGYTF. The CDR3 nucleotides are TGTGCCAGCAGTGCCTCATTACCCGGGACAGGGGGGCCACTTGGCTATGGCTACACCTTC. The J gene is TRBJ1-2, the V gene TRBV27; 11 bases agree with TRBD1. This CDR3 is 20 amino acids long. The germline V gene encodes CDR1 MNHEY and CDR2 SMNVEV (reference sequence). V gave up 5 bases and J gave up 4 bases; unmatched junction bases: 21.

The rearrangement joins TRBV2 to TRBJ1-2; a possible D gene is TRBD1 (5 bases). The CDR3 length is 14 residues. The ends were cut back, 3 bases at V and 2 bases at J, with 10 bases in the middle. Germline CDR1 and CDR2: SNHLY and FYNNEI. The CDR3 bases are TGTGCCAGCAGTGATCCGGGGCGGAACTATGGCTACACCTTC. Protein product: CASSDPGRNYGYTF.

This clone has only a few counts. J is TRBJ1-3 and V is TRBV29-1, with D possibly TRBD1 on 5 matching bases. Between the trimmed V and J ends, which lost 6 bases and 4 bases, there was a span of 10 bases. The CDR3 covers 12 residues. Germline V gene lookup returns CDR1 SQVTM and CDR2 ANQGSEA. The CDR3 loop reads CSVRDEGNTIYF. In DNA form, the CDR3 reads TGCAGCGTCCGGGACGAGGGAAACACCATATATTTT.

The genes are TRBV5-1 and TRBJ2-3, with TRBD1 as a possible D gene (5 bases). The CDR3 sequence is 12 residues long. V shed 6 bases and J shed 2 bases, with 7 bases lying between them. Per the germline V gene, CDR1 is SGHRS and CDR2 is YFSETQ. CDR3 DNA: TGCGCCAGCACAGGGTTCACAGATACGCAGTATTTT. Its protein product is CASTGFTDTQYF.

The V and J genes are TRBV11-2 and TRBJ2-1; possible D gene TRBD2, 5 bases. The length of the CDR3 is 15 residues. Looked up from germline, CDR1 is SGHAT and CDR2 is FQNNGV. Trimming took off 6 bases at V and 0 bases at J, with 12 bases between the two ends. The CDR3 DNA sequence: TGTGCCAGCAGACCCGCACGGGGCTCCTACAATGAGCAGTTCTTC. Translated, it gives CASRPARGSYNEQFF.

The V call is TRBV15, the J call TRBJ1-5; weak D call: TRBD1 (6 bases). The CDR3 has 15 residues. V was shortened by 6 bases and J by 9 bases, with 21 bases between the two germline ends. The germline V gene encodes CDR1 LNHNV and CDR2 YYDKDF (reference sequence). The CDR3 DNA follows: TGTGCCACCAGGATCGCAGGGGCCGGAGACGTGCCCCAGCATTTT. This encodes CATRIAGAGDVPQHF.

The rearrangement joins TRBV7-9 to TRBJ1-2, with a weak D call TRBD1 (5 bases). The CDR3 is 16 residues long. V lost 3 bases and J lost 4, with 18 bases in between. The germline CDR1 and CDR2 sequences are SEHNR and FQNEAQ (reference sequence). CDR3: CASSLLGAGTLYGYTF. CDR3 DNA sequence: TGTGCCAGCAGCTTGCTAGGGGCAGGAACCCTCTATGGCTACACCTTC.

This chain connects TRBV28 to TRBJ1-2; no definite D call. Germline V gives CDR1 MDHEN, CDR2 SYDVKM. V was shortened by 5 bases and J by 0 bases, with 10 bases between the two germline ends. CDR3 length: 14 amino acids. The chain's CDR3 is CASSATGSNYGYTF. The CDR3 DNA reads TGTGCCAGCAGTGCCACCGGGTCTAACTATGGCTACACCTTC.

The CDR3 region is CASSLVAGVGETQYF. DNA of the CDR3: TGCGCCAGCAGCTTGGTAGCGGGAGTAGGAGAGACCCAGTACTTC. J is TRBJ2-5 and V is TRBV5-1, with TRBD2 identical over 9 bases. V shed 0 bases, J shed 4 bases, and the junction held 4 bases outside the gene matches. The CDR3 totals 15 residues. Germline CDR1 is SGHRS and CDR2 is YFSETQ. Together with reference TRBV5-1 and TRBJ2-5, the CDR3 gives the full variable domain: KAGVTQTPRYLIKTRGQQVTLSCSPISGHRSVSWYQQTPGQGLQFLFEYFSETQRNKGNFPGRFSGRQFSNSRSEMNVSTLELGDSALYLCASSLVAGVGETQYFGPGTRLLVL.